Listed below are T cell receptor beta chains from one sample, sequenced in a study of T cell repertoires in Merkel cell carcinoma. Profiling relied on immunoSEQ multiplex PCR, and the TCRdb table lists in-frame clones only, not all of them. Of some 14,000 clones in the sample, roughly four fifths were seen once. Specimen: tumor tissue. Receptors originate from an adult with Merkel cell carcinoma. CDR3s include the opening cysteine and the closing phenylalanine or tryptophan. The D gene is left open where the match is weak. A clone size is listed for some rows: how often the clone was seen (once, few, many), or a class if it is expanded.

few	TRBV29-1	TRBJ1-3	TRBD1	CSVEDLGQGVTIYF	TGCAGCGTTGAAGATCTGGGACAGGGGGTCACCATATATTTT
-	TRBV5-4	TRBJ2-3	TRBD1	CASSSSGTATDTQYF	TGTGCCAGCAGCTCCTCTGGGACAGCCACAGATACGCAGTATTTT
-	TRBV7-2	TRBJ2-5	TRBD2	CASSFSAGGNDQYF	TGTGCCAGCAGCTTCTCAGCGGGGGGGAATGACCAGTACTTC
-	TRBV19	TRBJ1-1	-	CASRHAGDAFF	TGTGCCAGTAGGCACGCAGGGGACGCTTTCTTT
-	TRBV5-4	TRBJ2-5	-	CASSQALGGYQETQYF	TGTGCCAGCAGCCAAGCTCTTGGGGGGTACCAAGAGACCCAGTACTTC
-	TRBV10-3	TRBJ1-5	-	CAISDREGGYSNQPQHF	TGTGCCATCAGTGATCGGGAGGGAGGGTATAGCAATCAGCCCCAGCATTTT
once	TRBV19	TRBJ1-1	-	CASSIDQANTEAFF	TGTGCCAGTAGTATAGACCAGGCTAACACTGAAGCTTTCTTT
-	TRBV9	TRBJ2-1	-	CASSVQASEQFF	TGTGCCAGCAGCGTACAAGCTAGTGAGCAGTTCTTC
-	TRBV15	TRBJ1-4	-	CATSSREKLFF	TGTGCCACCAGCAGCCGAGAAAAACTGTTTTTT
-	TRBV6-2/TRBV6-3	TRBJ1-2	-	CASSYSGTSYGYTF	TGTGCCAGCAGTTACTCAGGGACATCCTATGGCTACACCTTC
-	TRBV5-1	TRBJ2-1	-	CASSLAEESYNEQFF	TGCGCCAGCAGCTTGGCCGAGGAATCCTACAATGAGCAGTTCTTC
-	TRBV6-2/TRBV6-3	TRBJ2-7	TRBD2	CASSLTRTSTSYEQYF	TGTGCCAGCAGCCTAACCCGGACTAGCACCTCCTACGAGCAGTACTTC
-	TRBV18	TRBJ1-2	TRBD1	CASSPPRGINYGYTF	TGTGCCAGCTCACCACCCAGGGGGATCAACTATGGCTACACCTTC
medium-sized	TRBV7-9	TRBJ1-3	TRBD1	CASSVDRGENTIYF	TGTGCCAGCAGCGTGGACAGGGGAGAAAACACCATATATTTT
-	TRBV7-6	TRBJ2-1	-	CASSFSGSSYNEQFF	TGTGCCAGCAGCTTCTCAGGGAGCTCCTACAATGAGCAGTTCTTC
large	TRBV3-1/TRBV3-2	TRBJ2-5	-	CASSQEPLAGKETQYF	TGTGCCAGCAGCCAAGAACCTCTAGCTGGCAAAGAGACCCAGTACTTC
-	TRBV4-2	TRBJ2-2	-	CASSQPNTGELFF	TGTGCCAGCAGCCAACCGAACACCGGGGAGCTGTTTTTT
-	TRBV6-2/TRBV6-3	TRBJ2-4	-	CASSLDRDPKNIQYF	TGTGCCAGCAGTTTAGACCGGGACCCCAAAAACATTCAGTACTTC
medium-sized	TRBV6-6	TRBJ1-3	-	CASSYSSGFSGNTIYF	TGTGCCAGCAGTTACTCGTCGGGGTTCTCTGGAAACACCATATATTTT
-	TRBV5-6	TRBJ1-3	-	CASSLRAGNTIYF	TGTGCCAGCAGCTTGAGGGCCGGAAACACCATATATTTT
few	TRBV19	TRBJ2-1	-	CASSFRGESYNEQFF	TGTGCCAGTAGTTTTAGGGGCGAATCCTACAATGAGCAGTTCTTC
-	TRBV28	TRBJ1-6	-	CASSPAGGDNSPLHF	TGTGCCAGCAGCCCAGCGGGCGGTGATAATTCACCCCTCCACTTT
-	TRBV3-1/TRBV3-2	TRBJ1-3	TRBD1	CASSQVYLTGAGNTIYF	TGTGCCAGCAGCCAAGTTTATCTAACAGGGGCTGGAAACACCATATATTTT